The text below deals with one T cell receptor beta chain. No antigen is known for it. This specimen comes from a study of T cell repertoires in cytomegalovirus infection. V lost 4 bases, J lost 4 bases, and 14 bases lay in between. The CDR3 contains 13 residues. Germline-derived CDR1 and CDR2 are DFQATT and SNEGSKA (reference sequence). TCRdb re-called the reads with MiXCR, one entry per CDR3 protein. The table shows 800,000 to 950,000 distinct CDR3 sequences, with 30% to 35% occurring only once. This TCR came from a human donor in good health (CMV status not recorded). Some clones in this sample may be carry-over from other donors' samples. V and J are TRBV20-1 and TRBJ2-7; D is possibly TRBD2 (5 bases). The source was cultured CD8+ T cells from PBMCs, collected from culture after CMV antigen stimulation. CDR3 sequence: CSATLEGRYEQYF. CDR3 coding DNA: TGCAGTGCTACCCTAGAGGGCAGGTACGAGCAGTACTTC.